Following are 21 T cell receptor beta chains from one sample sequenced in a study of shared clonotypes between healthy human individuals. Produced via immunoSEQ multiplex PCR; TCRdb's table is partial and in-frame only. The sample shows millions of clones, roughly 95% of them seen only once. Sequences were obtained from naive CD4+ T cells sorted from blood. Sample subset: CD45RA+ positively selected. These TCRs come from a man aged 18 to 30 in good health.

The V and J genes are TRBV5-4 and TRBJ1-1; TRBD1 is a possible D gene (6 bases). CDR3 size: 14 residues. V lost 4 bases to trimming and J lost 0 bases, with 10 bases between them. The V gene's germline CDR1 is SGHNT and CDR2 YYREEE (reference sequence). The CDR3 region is CASSQQGMNTEAFF. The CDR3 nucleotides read TGTGCCAGCAGCCAACAGGGTATGAACACTGAAGCTTTCTTT. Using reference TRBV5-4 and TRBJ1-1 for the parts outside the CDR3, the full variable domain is ETGVTQSPTHLIKTRGQQVTLRCSSQSGHNTVSWYQQALGQGPQFIFQYYREEENGRGNFPPRFSGLQFPNYSSELNVNALELDDSALYLCASSQQGMNTEAFFGQGTRLTVV.

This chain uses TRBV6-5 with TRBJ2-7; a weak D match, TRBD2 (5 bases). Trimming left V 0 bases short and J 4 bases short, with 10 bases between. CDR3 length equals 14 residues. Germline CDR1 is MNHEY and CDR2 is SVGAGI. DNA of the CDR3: TGTGCCAGCAGTTACTCGATCCGGGGTTACGAGCAGTACTTC. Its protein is CASSYSIRGYEQYF.

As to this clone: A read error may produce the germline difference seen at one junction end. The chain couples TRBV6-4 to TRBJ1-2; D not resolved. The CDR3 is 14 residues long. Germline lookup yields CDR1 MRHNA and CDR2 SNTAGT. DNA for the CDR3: TGTGCCAGCAGTTACTCACCGGCGGTATATGGCTACACCTTC. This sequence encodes CASSYSPAVYGYTF.

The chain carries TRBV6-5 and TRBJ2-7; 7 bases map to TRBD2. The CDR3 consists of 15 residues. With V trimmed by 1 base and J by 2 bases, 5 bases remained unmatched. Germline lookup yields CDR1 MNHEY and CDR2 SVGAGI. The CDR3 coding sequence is TGTGCCAGCAGTTACTGGAGGGGAGGGACCTACGAGCAGTACTTC. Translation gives CASSYWRGGTYEQYF.

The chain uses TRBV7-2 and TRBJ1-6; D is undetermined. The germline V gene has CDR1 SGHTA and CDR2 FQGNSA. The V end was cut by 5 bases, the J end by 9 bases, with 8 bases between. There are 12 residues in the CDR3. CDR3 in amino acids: CASSESGSPLHF. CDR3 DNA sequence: TGTGCCAGCAGCGAGAGTGGTTCACCCCTCCACTTT.

The CDR3 DNA is TGTGCCAGCATGACACCAACTAATGAAAAACTGTTTTTT. It is translated as CASMTPTNEKLFF. This chain connects TRBV28 to TRBJ1-4; D is ambiguous. Per the germline V gene, CDR1 is MDHEN and CDR2 is SYDVKM. The ends were cut back, 7 bases at V and 0 bases at J, with 6 bases in the middle. The CDR3 is 13 amino acids.

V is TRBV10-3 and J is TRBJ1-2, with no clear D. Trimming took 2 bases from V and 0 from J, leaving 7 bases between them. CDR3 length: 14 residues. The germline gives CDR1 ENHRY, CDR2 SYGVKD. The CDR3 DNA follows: TGTGCCATCAGTGAGGGAATTACTAACTATGGCTACACCTTC. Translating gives CAISEGITNYGYTF.

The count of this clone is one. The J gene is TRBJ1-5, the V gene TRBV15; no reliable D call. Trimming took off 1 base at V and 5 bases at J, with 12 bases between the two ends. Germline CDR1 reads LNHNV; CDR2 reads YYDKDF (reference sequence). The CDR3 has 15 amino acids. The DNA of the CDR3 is TGTGCCACCAGCAGAGTTGCGGGCGGGGATCAGCCCCAGCATTTT. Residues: CATSRVAGGDQPQHF. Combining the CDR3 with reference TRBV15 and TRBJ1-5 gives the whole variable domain DAMVIQNPRYQVTQFGKPVTLSCSQTLNHNVMYWYQQKSSQAPKLLFHYYDKDFNNEADTPDNFQSRRPNTSFCFLDIRSPGLGDTAMYLCATSRVAGGDQPQHFGDGTRLSIL.

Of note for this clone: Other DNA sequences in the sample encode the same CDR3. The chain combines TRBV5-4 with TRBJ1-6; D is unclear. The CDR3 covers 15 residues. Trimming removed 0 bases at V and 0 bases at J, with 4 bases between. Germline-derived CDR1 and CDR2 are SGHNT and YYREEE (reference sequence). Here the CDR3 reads CASSLGSSYNSPLHF. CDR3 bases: TGTGCCAGCAGCTTGGGCAGCTCCTATAATTCACCCCTCCACTTT.

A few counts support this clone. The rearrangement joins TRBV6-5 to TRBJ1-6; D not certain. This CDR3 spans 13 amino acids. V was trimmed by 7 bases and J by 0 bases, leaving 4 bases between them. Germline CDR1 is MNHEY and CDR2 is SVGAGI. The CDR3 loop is CASKSSYNSPLHF. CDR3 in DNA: TGTGCCAGCAAGAGCTCCTATAATTCACCCCTCCACTTT.

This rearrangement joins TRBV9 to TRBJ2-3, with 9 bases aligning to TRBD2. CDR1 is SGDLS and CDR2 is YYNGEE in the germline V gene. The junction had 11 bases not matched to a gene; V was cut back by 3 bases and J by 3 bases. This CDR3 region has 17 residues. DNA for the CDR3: TGTGCCAGCAGCGCAATCTTAGCGGGAGCAGGTACAGATACGCAGTATTTT. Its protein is CASSAILAGAGTDTQYF.

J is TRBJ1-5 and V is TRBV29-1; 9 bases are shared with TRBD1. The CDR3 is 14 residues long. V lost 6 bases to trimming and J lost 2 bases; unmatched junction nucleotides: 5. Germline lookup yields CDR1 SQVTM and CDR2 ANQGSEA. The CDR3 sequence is CSVGDRVGNQPQHF. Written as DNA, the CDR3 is TGCAGCGTCGGGGACAGGGTAGGCAATCAGCCCCAGCATTTT.

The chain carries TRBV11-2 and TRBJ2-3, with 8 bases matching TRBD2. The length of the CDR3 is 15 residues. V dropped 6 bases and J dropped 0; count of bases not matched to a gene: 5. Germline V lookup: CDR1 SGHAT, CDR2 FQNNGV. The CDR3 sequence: CASSITSGSTDTQYF. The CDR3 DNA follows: TGTGCCAGCAGTATTACTAGCGGAAGCACAGATACGCAGTATTTT.

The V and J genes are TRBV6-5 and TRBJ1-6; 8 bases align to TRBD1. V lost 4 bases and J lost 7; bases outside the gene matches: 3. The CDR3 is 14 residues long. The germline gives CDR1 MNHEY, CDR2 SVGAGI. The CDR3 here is CASSWDRWNSPLHF. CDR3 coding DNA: TGTGCCAGCAGTTGGGACAGGTGGAATTCACCCCTCCACTTT.

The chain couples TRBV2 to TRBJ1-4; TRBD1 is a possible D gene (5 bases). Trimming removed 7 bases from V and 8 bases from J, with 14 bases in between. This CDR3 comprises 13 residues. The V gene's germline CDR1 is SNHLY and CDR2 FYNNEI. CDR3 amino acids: CASNPGMREKLFF. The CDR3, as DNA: TGTGCCAGCAACCCAGGGATGAGGGAAAAACTGTTTTTT.

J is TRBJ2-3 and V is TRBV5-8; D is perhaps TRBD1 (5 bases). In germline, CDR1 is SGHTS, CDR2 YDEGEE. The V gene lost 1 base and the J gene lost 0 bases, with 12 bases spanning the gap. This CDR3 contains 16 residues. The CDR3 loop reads CASSLFKGPSTDTQYF. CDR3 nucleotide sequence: TGTGCCAGCAGCTTGTTTAAGGGGCCCAGCACAGATACGCAGTATTTT.

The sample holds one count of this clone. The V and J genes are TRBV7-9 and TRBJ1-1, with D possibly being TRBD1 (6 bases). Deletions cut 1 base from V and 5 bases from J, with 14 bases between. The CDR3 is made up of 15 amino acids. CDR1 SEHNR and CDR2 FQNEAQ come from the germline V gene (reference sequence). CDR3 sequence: CASSLEGGTGTEAFF. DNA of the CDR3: TGTGCCAGCAGCTTAGAAGGGGGGACCGGGACTGAAGCTTTCTTT.

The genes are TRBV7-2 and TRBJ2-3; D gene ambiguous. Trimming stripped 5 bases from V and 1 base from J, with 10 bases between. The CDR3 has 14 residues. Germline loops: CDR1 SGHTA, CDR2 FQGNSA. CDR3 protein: CASSRDVGTDTQYF. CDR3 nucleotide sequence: TGTGCCAGCAGCCGAGATGTAGGCACAGATACGCAGTATTTT.

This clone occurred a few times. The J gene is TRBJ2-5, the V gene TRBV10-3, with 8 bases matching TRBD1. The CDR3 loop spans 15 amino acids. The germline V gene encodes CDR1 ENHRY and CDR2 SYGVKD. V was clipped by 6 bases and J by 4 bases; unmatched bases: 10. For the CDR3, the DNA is TGTGCCATCAGCCCTGCCCGCAGGGGGCGAGAGACCCAGTACTTC. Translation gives CAISPARRGRETQYF.

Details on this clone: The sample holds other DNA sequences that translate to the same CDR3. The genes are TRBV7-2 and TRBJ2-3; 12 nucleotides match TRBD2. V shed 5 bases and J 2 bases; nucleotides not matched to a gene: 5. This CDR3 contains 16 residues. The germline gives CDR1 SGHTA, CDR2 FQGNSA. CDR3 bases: TGTGCCAGCAGCCGTCGGACTAGCGGGATCACAGATACGCAGTATTTT. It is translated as CASSRRTSGITDTQYF.

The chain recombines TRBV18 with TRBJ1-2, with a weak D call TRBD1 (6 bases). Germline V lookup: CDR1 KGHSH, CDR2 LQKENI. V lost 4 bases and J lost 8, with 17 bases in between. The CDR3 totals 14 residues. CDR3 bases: TGTGCCAGCTCACAGGATACAGGGAGCGGGGGCTACACCTTC. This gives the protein CASSQDTGSGGYTF.